This T cell receptor beta chain was documented in a study of blood T cell repertoires in COVID-19 (dated by TCRdb to the early 2020s). For the wider study: Samples covering the acute and convalescent phases of COVID-19 were provided by collaborators in the United States, Italy and Spain. The material from the prospective study consisted of cDNA or gDNA derived from T cells, B-cell-depleted T cells, or PBMCs. The dataset comprised deeply sampled blood TCRbeta repertoires from subjects exposed to, actively infected with, or recovered from COVID-19. The repertoires were released in a freely available public database meant as a resource for research on the immune response to SARS-CoV-2. Samples were obtained from the ongoing ImmuneRACE study (first 160 participants) and from about 1,300 subjects provided by 6 global collaborators. The sample metadata nearly always contained a de-identified subject ID, COVID-19 status, age in years and sex. Where HLA class I and class II types were available, the types were taken from metadata supplied by the sample provider, not from assay-based typing. Points the paper makes about the study in general: The amount of clinical and demographic metadata varied by source and participant and was provided uncurated.

The CDR1 and CDR2 encoded by the germline V gene are SGHNT and YENEEA. The V end loses 1 base and the J end loses 1 base, and a stretch of 7 bases separates them. The CDR3 runs 14 amino acids, cysteine and phenylalanine included. Of all the DNA, just the CDR3 is kept, 42 bases in frame from base 1. Regarding this clone: The antigen it recognizes is unknown. Per-base qualities were not stored, and no clone one base away is much larger.

Whole blood was collected in K2EDTA tubes by collaborating institutions according to the institutions' own protocols. Collaborator samples were shipped for TCRbeta analysis as frozen whole blood, isolated PBMCs, or DNA extracted from either sample type. TCRbeta CDR3 regions were amplified from genomic DNA by means of the immunoSEQ Assay, a bias-controlled multiplex PCR. The original methods were these. The number of nucleated cells in each sample was estimated from the amplification of reference gene primers within the assay. Sequence reads were collapsed and filtered to measure the absolute abundance of every unique TCRbeta CDR3 rearrangement. For each sample, productive Simpson clonality was calculated as the square root of Simpson's diversity index across productive rearrangements. Held by TCRdb, this immuneACCESS table contains in-frame sequences only and omits some clones. Under half of the omission traces to an unresolved V gene where checked; the cause of the rest is unknown. The DNA gave D and trimming, while V, J and clone size come from that table. Within this sample are about 130,000 clones, with about 89% of them counted one time only. The ten largest clones represent more than 3.5% of the sample.

The clonotype comes from a woman aged 55 to 70 with acute or convalescent COVID-19. The specimen sequenced was peripheral blood. The rearrangement combines TRBV11-3 with TRBJ1-1, with the D gene uncertain. Here the CDR3 is given as CASSLGARNTEAFF. The DNA reads as follows: TGTGCCAGCAGCTTAGGTGCGAGGAACACTGAAGCTTTCTTT.